This TCR beta chain was documented in a study of neurological immune-mediated disorders. TCRdb re-derived calls from the 5' RACE reads in MiXCR, one entry per CDR3 protein. Of 64,000 or so distinct CDR3 sequences detected, 10% to 13% appear once; the ten largest clones hold roughly a tenth. Indicated time point: longitudinal time-point 1 (baseline). This clonotype was observed many times. The specimen was PBMCs. The receptor was derived from a man younger than 40 in good health.

CDR3 coding DNA: TGTGCCAGCGGGGGGACAGAGAACTATGGCTACACCTTC. Its protein is CASGGTENYGYTF. This rearrangement joins TRBV3-1 to TRBJ1-2; 7 bases are shared with TRBD1. In germline, CDR1 is LGHDT, CDR2 YNNKEL (reference sequence). The trim removed 8 bases at V and 2 bases at J, leaving 5 bases unmatched. CDR3 length: 13 residues.